These T cell receptor beta chains were read from a single sample in a study of a mutant IDH1 vaccine in newly diagnosed glioma. Profiled with immunoSEQ multiplex PCR; TCRdb holds only in-frame clones, not every one. The sample has roughly 72,000 clones; roughly nine tenths are singletons. These receptors have no identified antigens. The material sequenced was PBMCs, taken from a glioma patient whose treatment included an IDH1 peptide vaccine. The receptors were gathered from a woman between 50 and 59 years old with glioma. Each CDR3 is given with its conserved first and last residue. Each record gives: D gene, clone size, V gene, J gene, CDR3 DNA, CDR3 protein. A D gene is named only where the DNA matches it firmly. Clone sizes are given selectively: once, few, many, or a class where the clone is expanded.

d_call: -
clone_size: -
v_call: TRBV18
j_call: TRBJ2-7
cdr3_nt: TGTGCCAGCTCACTCCGGGTGGGACAGCAGTACTTC
cdr3_aa: CASSLRVGQQYF

d_call: -
clone_size: few
v_call: TRBV7-2
j_call: TRBJ2-7
cdr3_nt: TGTGCCAGCAGCTTAGGGTTAGCGGTCTCCTACGAGCAGTACTTC
cdr3_aa: CASSLGLAVSYEQYF

d_call: -
clone_size: -
v_call: TRBV9
j_call: TRBJ2-1
cdr3_nt: TGTGCCAGCAGCGTAGTAGCATCTTACAATGAGCAGTTCTTC
cdr3_aa: CASSVVASYNEQFF

d_call: TRBD2
clone_size: -
v_call: TRBV5-1
j_call: TRBJ2-5
cdr3_nt: TGCGCCAGCAGCCCCGGGACTAGCGGCCCTTCGACCCAGTACTTC
cdr3_aa: CASSPGTSGPSTQYF

d_call: TRBD1
clone_size: -
v_call: TRBV28
j_call: TRBJ2-6
cdr3_nt: TGTGCCAGCAGTACCAGACAGGGCTCTGGGGCCAACGTCCTGACTTTC
cdr3_aa: CASSTRQGSGANVLTF

d_call: -
clone_size: once
v_call: TRBV9
j_call: TRBJ2-1
cdr3_nt: TGTGCCAGCAGCGGCGAGGGCCGGTACAATGAGCAGTTCTTC
cdr3_aa: CASSGEGRYNEQFF

d_call: TRBD2
clone_size: -
v_call: TRBV27
j_call: TRBJ2-3
cdr3_nt: TGTGCCAGCAGCGATCAAGCGGGAGTGACAGATACGCAGTATTTT
cdr3_aa: CASSDQAGVTDTQYF

d_call: -
clone_size: -
v_call: TRBV5-6
j_call: TRBJ1-2
cdr3_nt: TGTGCCAGCAGCTTGAGAAGTGGGAGTGGTAATCTTGGCTACACCTTC
cdr3_aa: CASSLRSGSGNLGYTF

d_call: -
clone_size: once
v_call: TRBV9
j_call: TRBJ2-3
cdr3_nt: TGTGCCAGCAGCGCCTTAACAGGTTCCACGGATACGCAGTATTTT
cdr3_aa: CASSALTGSTDTQYF

d_call: TRBD1
clone_size: once
v_call: TRBV27
j_call: TRBJ1-3
cdr3_nt: TGTGCCAGCAGTATTCACCTTTTCGCGGGCAGGGGGACTGGAAACACCATATATTTT
cdr3_aa: CASSIHLFAGRGTGNTIYF

d_call: TRBD2
clone_size: -
v_call: TRBV19
j_call: TRBJ2-7
cdr3_nt: TGTGCCAGTAGTGACCAGACCGGCTTAGGACTAGCGGGGGCCTACGAGCAGTACTTC
cdr3_aa: CASSDQTGLGLAGAYEQYF

d_call: TRBD1
clone_size: -
v_call: TRBV10-2
j_call: TRBJ1-5
cdr3_nt: TGCGCCAGCAGCAATCCGTACAGGGGGGGCAATCAGCCCCAGCATTTT
cdr3_aa: CASSNPYRGGNQPQHF

d_call: TRBD1
clone_size: -
v_call: TRBV4-1
j_call: TRBJ1-2
cdr3_nt: TGCGCCAGCAGCCAAGAACGGGCAGGGGGCCGCTATGGCTACACCTTC
cdr3_aa: CASSQERAGGRYGYTF

d_call: -
clone_size: few
v_call: TRBV6-6
j_call: TRBJ1-1
cdr3_nt: TGTGCCAGCAGCCCAGTGGGGGGAATAGCTGAAGCTTTCTTT
cdr3_aa: CASSPVGGIAEAFF

d_call: TRBD2
clone_size: -
v_call: TRBV5-4
j_call: TRBJ2-5
cdr3_nt: TGTGCCAGCAGACCAACTAGCGGGAGGTACCAAGAGACCCAGTACTTC
cdr3_aa: CASRPTSGRYQETQYF

d_call: TRBD2
clone_size: -
v_call: TRBV6-5
j_call: TRBJ2-7
cdr3_nt: TGTGCCAGCAGTTACTCGGTAGCGGGAGTCACCTACGAGCAGTACTTC
cdr3_aa: CASSYSVAGVTYEQYF

d_call: TRBD2
clone_size: -
v_call: TRBV28
j_call: TRBJ2-5
cdr3_nt: TGTGCCAGCAGTTTAACCGGACTAGCGGGAGATGGGGAGACCCAGTACTTC
cdr3_aa: CASSLTGLAGDGETQYF

d_call: TRBD2
clone_size: -
v_call: TRBV7-9
j_call: TRBJ2-2
cdr3_nt: TGTGCCAGCAGCCACAGGATAGCGGGAGACACCGGGGAGCTGTTTTTT
cdr3_aa: CASSHRIAGDTGELFF

d_call: -
clone_size: -
v_call: TRBV5-1
j_call: TRBJ2-3
cdr3_nt: TGCGCCAGCAGCTTTAGCACAGATACGCAGTATTTT
cdr3_aa: CASSFSTDTQYF

d_call: TRBD1
clone_size: once
v_call: TRBV30
j_call: TRBJ1-4
cdr3_nt: TGTGCCTGGCAGAGGACAGGGGGTAATGAAAAACTGTTTTTT
cdr3_aa: CAWQRTGGNEKLFF

d_call: TRBD1
clone_size: -
v_call: TRBV5-5
j_call: TRBJ2-5
cdr3_nt: TGTGCCAGCAGCTTGGGGACAGGGGGAAACCAAGAGACCCAGTACTTC
cdr3_aa: CASSLGTGGNQETQYF

d_call: TRBD1
clone_size: -
v_call: TRBV6-6
j_call: TRBJ1-2
cdr3_nt: TGTGCCAGCAGTTACTCAGGGACAGGGTTGACCTATGGCTACACCTTC
cdr3_aa: CASSYSGTGLTYGYTF

d_call: TRBD1
clone_size: -
v_call: TRBV5-1
j_call: TRBJ2-3
cdr3_nt: TGCGCCAGCAGCTCCCAGGGGGAATTGCCAGATACGCAGTATTTT
cdr3_aa: CASSSQGELPDTQYF

d_call: TRBD2
clone_size: -
v_call: TRBV27
j_call: TRBJ2-7
cdr3_nt: TGTGCCACCGAAGGACTAGCGGGAGGGGCCTACGAGCAGTACTTC
cdr3_aa: CATEGLAGGAYEQYF

d_call: -
clone_size: -
v_call: TRBV28
j_call: TRBJ1-4
cdr3_nt: TGTGCCAGCAGTTTCGGAAATGAAAAACTGTTTTTT
cdr3_aa: CASSFGNEKLFF

d_call: -
clone_size: -
v_call: TRBV2
j_call: TRBJ1-3
cdr3_nt: TGTGCCAGCAGTGAGCTGACAGCCCAAAACACCATATATTTT
cdr3_aa: CASSELTAQNTIYF

d_call: -
clone_size: -
v_call: TRBV28
j_call: TRBJ1-4
cdr3_nt: TGTGCCAGCAGTTTCGAACAGGGTTTGGAAAAACTGTTTTTT
cdr3_aa: CASSFEQGLEKLFF

d_call: -
clone_size: -
v_call: TRBV29-1
j_call: TRBJ1-2
cdr3_nt: TGCATTACCCGGGAGGGTGGTGGCTACACCTTC
cdr3_aa: CITREGGGYTF

d_call: TRBD2
clone_size: -
v_call: TRBV6-1
j_call: TRBJ2-7
cdr3_nt: TGTGCCAGCGGGGAGGGTCGACCATCGACCTACGAGCAGTACTTC
cdr3_aa: CASGEGRPSTYEQYF

d_call: TRBD1
clone_size: -
v_call: TRBV7-9
j_call: TRBJ1-5
cdr3_nt: TGTGCCAGCAGCCTATTCGGACAGGGGGCAGCTCAGCCCCAGCATTTT
cdr3_aa: CASSLFGQGAAQPQHF

d_call: -
clone_size: -
v_call: TRBV11-3
j_call: TRBJ2-2
cdr3_nt: TGTGCCAGCAGCCTCAACTCAGGGGCGAACACCGGGGAGCTGTTTTTT
cdr3_aa: CASSLNSGANTGELFF

d_call: TRBD1
clone_size: -
v_call: TRBV5-1
j_call: TRBJ2-7
cdr3_nt: TGCGCCAGCAGCTTGGCTGGACAGGGGTACGAGCAGTACTTC
cdr3_aa: CASSLAGQGYEQYF

d_call: -
clone_size: -
v_call: TRBV29-1
j_call: TRBJ1-1
cdr3_nt: TGCAGCGTTGAATCGGACGGGGGGATGAACACTGAAGCTTTCTTT
cdr3_aa: CSVESDGGMNTEAFF

d_call: -
clone_size: -
v_call: TRBV28
j_call: TRBJ1-1
cdr3_nt: TGTGCCAGCAGCCGGGGACACATGAACACTGAAGCTTTCTTT
cdr3_aa: CASSRGHMNTEAFF

d_call: -
clone_size: -
v_call: TRBV27
j_call: TRBJ2-1
cdr3_nt: TGTGCCAGCAGTTTGACGGGAAACTACAATGAGCAGTTCTTC
cdr3_aa: CASSLTGNYNEQFF

d_call: TRBD1
clone_size: -
v_call: TRBV28
j_call: TRBJ2-4
cdr3_nt: TGTGCCAGCAGACCTCTCGTCAGGGGGTCGTTTTATCTCGTCAAAAACATTCAGTACTTC
cdr3_aa: CASRPLVRGSFYLVKNIQYF

d_call: -
clone_size: few
v_call: TRBV28
j_call: TRBJ2-7
cdr3_nt: TGTGCCAGCAGTTTAAGGGGGGACGAGCAGTACTTC
cdr3_aa: CASSLRGDEQYF

d_call: TRBD2
clone_size: -
v_call: TRBV4-1
j_call: TRBJ2-1
cdr3_nt: TGCGCCAGCAGCCTTCTGACTAGCGGGAGTGGGGATGAGCAGTTCTTC
cdr3_aa: CASSLLTSGSGDEQFF

d_call: TRBD1
clone_size: -
v_call: TRBV18
j_call: TRBJ1-5
cdr3_nt: TGTGCCAGCTCACCGGGACAGGGAAGTGGCAATCAGCCCCAGCATTTT
cdr3_aa: CASSPGQGSGNQPQHF

d_call: -
clone_size: -
v_call: TRBV5-1
j_call: TRBJ2-3
cdr3_nt: TGCGCCAGCAGCTTGAAAGGACGGGAGCTTAGCACAGATACGCAGTATTTT
cdr3_aa: CASSLKGRELSTDTQYF

d_call: TRBD2
clone_size: -
v_call: TRBV6-4
j_call: TRBJ2-1
cdr3_nt: TGTGCCAGCAGTGTCTCTAGCGGGAGAGGGTTCAATGAGCAGTTCTTC
cdr3_aa: CASSVSSGRGFNEQFF

d_call: -
clone_size: -
v_call: TRBV11-2
j_call: TRBJ1-4
cdr3_nt: TGTGCCAGCAGCTCCCTCAGGGCGGTTCGGGAAAAACTGTTTTTT
cdr3_aa: CASSSLRAVREKLFF

d_call: -
clone_size: once
v_call: TRBV6-5
j_call: TRBJ2-3
cdr3_nt: TGTGCCAGCAGTTACCGGCTTGGCACAGATACGCAGTATTTT
cdr3_aa: CASSYRLGTDTQYF

d_call: TRBD2
clone_size: -
v_call: TRBV27
j_call: TRBJ2-3
cdr3_nt: TGTGCCAGCAGTTTATCACTAGCGGGAGGGCCCGGGAATACGCAGTATTTT
cdr3_aa: CASSLSLAGGPGNTQYF

d_call: -
clone_size: once
v_call: TRBV6-1
j_call: TRBJ2-4
cdr3_nt: TGTGCCAGCAGTGACAACACAGCGCTAGCCAAAAACATTCAGTACTTC
cdr3_aa: CASSDNTALAKNIQYF

d_call: -
clone_size: -
v_call: TRBV6-1
j_call: TRBJ1-1
cdr3_nt: TGTGCCAGCAGTGAGTTGTTAGGGAACACTGAAGCTTTCTTT
cdr3_aa: CASSELLGNTEAFF

d_call: -
clone_size: -
v_call: TRBV7-8
j_call: TRBJ2-2
cdr3_nt: TGTGCCAGCAGCTTAGGGGTCGCCGGGGAGCTGTTTTTT
cdr3_aa: CASSLGVAGELFF

d_call: -
clone_size: -
v_call: TRBV28
j_call: TRBJ2-7
cdr3_nt: TGTGCCAGCAGTCCCCTAACTCTCCGGGACTTAATCGACGAGCAGTACTTC
cdr3_aa: CASSPLTLRDLIDEQYF

d_call: -
clone_size: once
v_call: TRBV27
j_call: TRBJ1-1
cdr3_nt: TGTGCCAGCAGTTTTGGGGGGAGCACTGAAGCTTTCTTT
cdr3_aa: CASSFGGSTEAFF

d_call: -
clone_size: few
v_call: TRBV28
j_call: TRBJ2-7
cdr3_nt: TGTGCCAGCACCCCCGTCTACGGCCTCTCCTACGAGCAGTACTTC
cdr3_aa: CASTPVYGLSYEQYF

d_call: -
clone_size: -
v_call: TRBV6-5
j_call: TRBJ2-6
cdr3_nt: TGTGCCAGCAAGATGTCGGTGGCTGGGGCCAACGTCCTGACTTTC
cdr3_aa: CASKMSVAGANVLTF

d_call: TRBD1
clone_size: -
v_call: TRBV4-2
j_call: TRBJ2-7
cdr3_nt: TGTGCCAGCAGCCAGGGGACAGAGGGGTGGGGTGGGCAGTACTTC
cdr3_aa: CASSQGTEGWGGQYF

d_call: TRBD1
clone_size: -
v_call: TRBV4-1
j_call: TRBJ2-1
cdr3_nt: TGCGCCAGCAGCCAACGGTTCGACAGGGTCCTTAATGAGCAGTTCTTC
cdr3_aa: CASSQRFDRVLNEQFF

d_call: TRBD2
clone_size: -
v_call: TRBV9
j_call: TRBJ2-3
cdr3_nt: TGTGCTAGCAGCGCGCCCGGGACTAGCGGGAGTCCCATACTCTCTAATACGCAGTATTTT
cdr3_aa: CASSAPGTSGSPILSNTQYF